The rows below give T cell receptor beta chains drawn from one sample of a study of CD8+CD57+ T cells in acquired aplastic anemia. From the reads, TCRdb called clonotypes with MiXCR, one entry per CDR3 protein. The data show 150,000 to 200,000 distinct CDR3 sequences, around 50% seen once. The sample was sorted CD4+, CD8+, or CD8+CD57+ T cells (not recorded which) from PBMCs. All receptors derive from a human donor with aplastic anemia. The CDR3 runs from the conserved cysteine through the conserved F or W. D genes are given only for firm matches. Only some rows state a clone size, as once, few, many or a class for expanded clones.

DNA: TGTGCCAGCTCTACCGGGACAGGGGGTCAGCAGTACTTC; CDR3: CASSTGTGGQQYF; size: -; D: TRBD1; length: 13; V: TRBV18; J: TRBJ2-7
DNA: TGCGCCAGCAGCTCATTAGCGGGGGGGCCAGGTAGTGAGCAGTTCTTC; CDR3: CASSSLAGGPGSEQFF; size: few; D: TRBD2; length: 16; V: TRBV5-1; J: TRBJ2-1
DNA: TGTGCCAGCAGCGCAGGGGGCGAAGAGACCCAGTACTTC; CDR3: CASSAGGEETQYF; size: many; D: TRBD1; length: 13; V: TRBV5-6; J: TRBJ2-5
DNA: TGCGCCAGCAGCGCGGGCCCAGGGTTAAGCTACGAGCAGTACTTC; CDR3: CASSAGPGLSYEQYF; size: -; D: -; length: 15; V: TRBV5-1; J: TRBJ2-7
DNA: TGTGCCAGCAGCCCGGGGACAGGGACGAATCAGCCCCAGCATTTT; CDR3: CASSPGTGTNQPQHF; size: few; D: TRBD1; length: 15; V: TRBV5-4; J: TRBJ1-5
DNA: TGCGCCAGCAGTGCCAGGGGGGGCAATCAGCCCCAGCATTTT; CDR3: CASSARGGNQPQHF; size: -; D: TRBD1; length: 14; V: TRBV10-2; J: TRBJ1-5
DNA: TGTGCCAGCGAGCCGGGACTATCTTCCTACGAGCAGTACTTC; CDR3: CASEPGLSSYEQYF; size: -; D: TRBD2; length: 14; V: TRBV2; J: TRBJ2-7
DNA: TGCAGTGCTAGGGCCGGGACTAAAAAAGAGACCCAGTACTTC; CDR3: CSARAGTKKETQYF; size: -; D: TRBD2; length: 14; V: TRBV20-1; J: TRBJ2-5
DNA: TGCAGCGTTGAATCCCCCTCTGACAGCTCCTACGAGCAGTACTTC; CDR3: CSVESPSDSSYEQYF; size: -; D: -; length: 15; V: TRBV29-1; J: TRBJ2-7
DNA: TGTGCCAGCAGCCAACACGGCGGAGGGAAGGTGGGCGAGCAGTACTTT; CDR3: CASSQHGGGKVGEQYF; size: -; D: -; length: 16; V: TRBV2; J: TRBJ2-7
DNA: TGTGCCAGCAGTTACAGGGTAGGCAATCAGCCCCAGCATTTT; CDR3: CASSYRVGNQPQHF; size: -; D: -; length: 14; V: TRBV2; J: TRBJ1-5
DNA: TGTGCCACCAGTGATCCCGGGCCGAAAGAGACCCAGTACTTC; CDR3: CATSDPGPKETQYF; size: many; D: -; length: 14; V: TRBV24-1; J: TRBJ2-5
DNA: TGTGCCAGTAGTATCGGGTTAGGGGGGACGGTCTCTGGAAACACCATATATTTT; CDR3: CASSIGLGGTVSGNTIYF; size: -; D: -; length: 18; V: TRBV19; J: TRBJ1-3
DNA: TGTGCCAGCAGAACCGGGACAGGGGGCGGCGAGCAGTACTTC; CDR3: CASRTGTGGGEQYF; size: -; D: TRBD1; length: 14; V: TRBV14; J: TRBJ2-7
DNA: TGCGCCAGCAGCGCCAGGGTCGGCGTATGCGAGCAGTACTTC; CDR3: CASSARVGVCEQYF; size: -; D: -; length: 14; V: TRBV7-8; J: TRBJ2-7
DNA: TGTGCCACCAGTGGGGACAGGGGGGGAGGCATTCAGTACTTC; CDR3: CATSGDRGGGIQYF; size: many; D: TRBD1; length: 14; V: TRBV24-1; J: TRBJ2-4
DNA: TGTGCCAGCAAGGGACAGGGTAGCTCCTACGAGCAGTACTTC; CDR3: CASKGQGSSYEQYF; size: -; D: TRBD1; length: 14; V: TRBV2; J: TRBJ2-7
DNA: TGTGCCACCAGTCGGGGGGCAGATACGCAGTATTTT; CDR3: CATSRGADTQYF; size: many; D: TRBD2; length: 12; V: TRBV6-1; J: TRBJ2-3
DNA: TGTGCCAGCAGCTTAGGGACAGGGTACGAGCAGTACTTC; CDR3: CASSLGTGYEQYF; size: many; D: TRBD1; length: 13; V: TRBV7-2; J: TRBJ2-7
DNA: TGCAGTGCTAGACAGGGGGCTCAGGAGCAGTACTTC; CDR3: CSARQGAQEQYF; size: -; D: TRBD1; length: 12; V: TRBV20-1; J: TRBJ2-7
DNA: TGTGCCAGCGGGGGGGGAGGGCCGAACACTGAAGCTTTCTTT; CDR3: CASGGGGPNTEAFF; size: -; D: -; length: 14; V: TRBV2; J: TRBJ1-1
DNA: TGTGCCAGTAGTATGGTGGGCGGACCTTATCAGCCCCAGCATTTT; CDR3: CASSMVGGPYQPQHF; size: few; D: -; length: 15; V: TRBV19; J: TRBJ1-5
DNA: TGTGCCAGCAGCCAAGGCAGGGAACAAGAGACCCAGTACTTC; CDR3: CASSQGREQETQYF; size: many; D: -; length: 14; V: TRBV4-2; J: TRBJ2-5
DNA: TGTGCCAGTAGTATGGTAGGCAATCAGCCCCAGCATTTT; CDR3: CASSMVGNQPQHF; size: -; D: -; length: 13; V: TRBV19; J: TRBJ1-5
DNA: TGTGCCACCAGCAGAGGGGGTCAAGGGGACGGAAACACCATATATTTT; CDR3: CATSRGGQGDGNTIYF; size: many; D: -; length: 16; V: TRBV15; J: TRBJ1-3
DNA: TGTGCCAGCAGCCAACTCGGCGGGGGGGCCTACGAGCAGTACTTC; CDR3: CASSQLGGGAYEQYF; size: -; D: TRBD2; length: 15; V: TRBV3-1; J: TRBJ2-7
DNA: TGTGCCCCCCAAGGGCAAAACACAGATACGCAGTATTTT; CDR3: CAPQGQNTDTQYF; size: few; D: -; length: 13; V: TRBV10-3; J: TRBJ2-3
DNA: TGTGCCAGCAGTCCAACGACGACAGGGCACCATTTCTCTGGAAACACCATATATTTT; CDR3: CASSPTTTGHHFSGNTIYF; size: -; D: TRBD1; length: 19; V: TRBV12-3/TRBV12-4; J: TRBJ1-3
DNA: TGTGCCAGCAGCTCAGGGCCTATAGCGGGGAACTTACCCAGTAATGAGCAGTTCTTC; CDR3: CASSSGPIAGNLPSNEQFF; size: many; D: TRBD2; length: 19; V: TRBV7-6; J: TRBJ2-1
DNA: TGTGCCACCAGCAGTCACGACAGGCTACGGGAGCAGTACTTC; CDR3: CATSSHDRLREQYF; size: few; D: -; length: 14; V: TRBV15; J: TRBJ2-7
DNA: TGCAGTGCTAGCCCCGGAGAGGGGGCATCAGATACGCAGTATTTT; CDR3: CSASPGEGASDTQYF; size: many; D: TRBD1; length: 15; V: TRBV20-1; J: TRBJ2-3
DNA: TGTGCCAGTAGACCTGCTGGGAGGCGGGCAGATACGCAGTATTTT; CDR3: CASRPAGRRADTQYF; size: many; D: -; length: 15; V: TRBV19; J: TRBJ2-3
DNA: TGTGCCAGCAGCCGCCCAGACAGGCTTGGGGGATTC; CDR3: CASSRPDRLGGF; size: few; D: -; length: 12; V: TRBV5-5; J: TRBJ2-7
DNA: TGCGCCAGCAGTCGGGCGGGTGGGGAAGCTTTCTTT; CDR3: CASSRAGGEAFF; size: many; D: -; length: 12; V: TRBV5-1; J: TRBJ1-1
DNA: TGCAGTGCTAACGACGGACAGGGCTATAGTGAAAAACTGTTTTTT; CDR3: CSANDGQGYSEKLFF; size: -; D: TRBD1; length: 15; V: TRBV20-1; J: TRBJ1-4
DNA: TGTGCCAGCCAGACTACAGGGGGAACTGGAAACACCATATATTTT; CDR3: CASQTTGGTGNTIYF; size: -; D: TRBD1; length: 15; V: TRBV19; J: TRBJ1-3
DNA: TGCAGTGCTACCGGACAGGGTAGCACAGATACGCAGTATTTT; CDR3: CSATGQGSTDTQYF; size: many; D: TRBD1; length: 14; V: TRBV20-1; J: TRBJ2-3
DNA: TGTGCCAGCAGTGAATTAGGGATCAATTCACCCCTCCACTTT; CDR3: CASSELGINSPLHF; size: -; D: -; length: 14; V: TRBV25-1; J: TRBJ1-6
DNA: TGCAGTTCCGGGCCGGCTTTGGACCAGCCCCAGCATTTT; CDR3: CSSGPALDQPQHF; size: many; D: -; length: 13; V: TRBV20-1; J: TRBJ1-5
DNA: TGTGCCAGTAGTCCGACTAGCGGGGGGATCTACGAGCAGTACTTC; CDR3: CASSPTSGGIYEQYF; size: -; D: TRBD2; length: 15; V: TRBV19; J: TRBJ2-7
DNA: TGCAGTGCTAACTACGACTATGGCTACACCTTC; CDR3: CSANYDYGYTF; size: once; D: -; length: 11; V: TRBV20-1; J: TRBJ1-2